The clone carrying this TCR beta chain was seen repeatedly, ten times or more. The CDR3 runs 18 residues. Trimming left V 3 bases short and J 5 bases short, with 22 bases between. Germline V gene sequence: CDR1 SGHTA, CDR2 FQGTGA. These data are taken from a study of T cells in Graves' hyperthyroidism and ophthalmopathy. Amplified regions were TCR beta CDR3 sequences from RNA transcripts. First-round RT-PCR with HTBI primers amplified the TCR CDR3 region. TCRdb ran MiXCR on the multiplex PCR reads and lists one entry per CDR3 protein. The sample has around 610,000 distinct CDR3 sequences, roughly 15% seen once. The PBMCs had their origin in about 9.7 ml of fresh peripheral blood.

This TCR derives from a woman in her thirties or forties with Graves' ophthalmopathy. What was sequenced was blood. This chain joins TRBV7-3 and TRBJ2-2; D may be TRBD1 (6 bases). CDR3 in amino acids: CASSFLAKTGVGTGELFF. The CDR3 DNA is TGTGCCAGCAGCTTTCTCGCAAAGACAGGAGTGGGGACCGGGGAGCTGTTTTTT.